Reported below is one T cell receptor beta chain. Germline CDR1 reads SGHVS; CDR2 reads FQNEAQ. V gave up 1 base and J gave up 0 bases, with 16 bases separating them. The CDR3 consists of 18 residues. The donors were members of the roughly 130-subject validation cohort (separate from the 666-subject first cohort). The data are from a study of cytomegalovirus exposure and HLA in healthy donors. At the level of the study: The use of the same platform for the 95 to 150 validation repertoires and the roughly 630 first-cohort repertoires was reported by a later analysis.

Produced via immunoSEQ multiplex PCR; TCRdb's table is partial and in-frame only. The table lists around 190,000 clones, more than 75% of them singletons. The receptor was isolated from a woman aged 18 to 35 in good health and CMV-seronegative. Sequencing used PBMCs. The genes are TRBV7-8 and TRBJ2-4, with TRBD1 as a possible D gene (6 bases). In DNA form, the CDR3 reads TGTGCCAGCAGCTTAGGCCTAAGCAGGGGCCTAGCCAAAAACATTCAGTACTTC. This sequence encodes CASSLGLSRGLAKNIQYF.